The 6 T cell receptor beta chains below come from one sample, sequenced in a study of T cell repertoires in cytomegalovirus infection. Each CDR3 protein is one row after TCRdb ran MiXCR on the reads. The profile shows a few hundred thousand distinct CDR3 sequences, roughly a sixth of them singletons. Input material: PBMCs. The receptors shown here come from a human donor in good health (CMV status not recorded). Some clones in this sample may be carry-over from other donors' samples.

This clonotype was detected ten times or more. This chain's CDR3 is CASSPGTGLIGYTF. Written as DNA, the CDR3 is TGTGCCAGCAGTCCCGGGACAGGGTTAATCGGCTACACCTTC. The rearrangement joins TRBV6-2 or TRBV6-3 to TRBJ1-2; 9 bases fit TRBD1. V shed 5 bases, J shed 8 bases, and the junction held 9 bases outside the gene matches. This CDR3 is built from 14 residues. Per germline, CDR1 MNHEY and CDR2 SVGEGT.

Many counts were recorded for this clonotype. The V and J genes are TRBV7-2 and TRBJ2-3; D might be TRBD2 (6 bases). Between the trimmed V and J ends, which lost 1 base and 4 bases, there was a span of 9 bases. The CDR3 is 14 amino acids. Germline V lookup: CDR1 SGHTA, CDR2 FQGNSA. CDR3 in DNA: TGTGCCAGCAGCTTAGGGGGGGATTCAGATACGCAGTATTTT. This sequence encodes CASSLGGDSDTQYF. Based on the CDR3 plus reference TRBV7-2 and TRBJ2-3, the full variable domain is GAGVSQSPSNKVTEKGKDVELRCDPISGHTALYWYRQSLGQGLEFLIYFQGNSAPDKSGLPSDRFSAERTGGSVSTLTIQRTQQEDSAVYLCASSLGGDSDTQYFGPGTRLTVL.

The sample holds a few counts of this clonotype. This chain uses TRBV5-1 with TRBJ2-7; TRBD2 matches 8 bases. Germline V gene sequence: CDR1 SGHRS, CDR2 YFSETQ. CDR3 length equals 14 residues. V lost 4 bases and J lost 4; bases outside the gene matches: 7. The CDR3 coding sequence is TGCGCCAGCAGCACCGGACTAGCCGCGTACGAGCAGTACTTC. Amino acids: CASSTGLAAYEQYF. The whole variable domain, filled in from reference TRBV5-1 and TRBJ2-7, reads KAGVTQTPRYLIKTRGQQVTLSCSPISGHRSVSWYQQTPGQGLQFLFEYFSETQRNKGNFPGRFSGRQFSNSRSEMNVSTLELGDSALYLCASSTGLAAYEQYFGPGTRLTVT.

Ten or more counts support this clonotype. The chain uses TRBV6-5 and TRBJ1-6, with D perhaps TRBD1 (5 bases). This CDR3 comprises 17 residues. Per the germline V gene, CDR1 is MNHEY and CDR2 is SVGAGI. V lost 5 bases to trimming and J lost 2 bases, with 16 bases between them. CDR3 sequence: CASSRGYPSTYNSPLHF. CDR3 bases: TGTGCCAGCAGTAGGGGCTACCCGAGCACCTATAATTCACCCCTCCACTTT.

This clonotype appeared a few times. This chain links TRBV2 with TRBJ2-3; no clear D. Germline-derived CDR1 and CDR2 are SNHLY and FYNNEI. The CDR3 is made up of 12 amino acids. V shed 6 bases and J shed 8 bases, with 12 bases lying between them. CDR3 amino acids: CASRGSFLTQYF. CDR3 bases: TGTGCCAGCAGAGGTTCATTTCTTACGCAGTATTTT.

This clonotype was picked up many times. V and J are TRBV11-3 and TRBJ2-1, with 7 bases that match TRBD2. The CDR3 is 18 amino acids. J was trimmed by 0 bases and V by 0 bases; bases with no gene match: 8. Germline CDR1 reads SGHNT; CDR2 reads YENEEA. CDR3 sequence: CASSLDQGGTSSYNEQFF. The CDR3 DNA reads TGTGCCAGCAGCTTAGATCAGGGAGGGACGAGCTCCTACAATGAGCAGTTCTTC.